These 30 T cell receptor beta chains came from one sample sequenced in a study of T cells in Graves' hyperthyroidism and ophthalmopathy. There were TCR beta CDR3 regions amplified from RNA transcripts. Using the HTBI primer set, a first-round RT-PCR was run on the TCR CDR3. TCRdb re-derived calls from the multiplex PCR reads in MiXCR, one entry per CDR3 protein. In the table there are some 570,000 distinct CDR3 sequences, over 12% of which are singletons. The sequenced sample was blood. These receptors originate from a woman aged 18-29 years with Graves' ophthalmopathy.

This clonotype was recorded many times. The V and J genes are TRBV28 and TRBJ2-7; possibly TRBD2 for D (6 bases). Germline-derived CDR1 and CDR2 are MDHEN and SYDVKM. The CDR3 sequence is 14 residues long. The V gene lost 5 bases and the J gene lost 2 bases, with 13 bases spanning the gap. Here the CDR3 reads CASSHPSVPYEQYF. In DNA form, the CDR3 reads TGTGCCAGCAGTCACCCTAGCGTACCCTACGAGCAGTACTTC.

The chain has TRBV12-3 or TRBV12-4 and TRBJ2-2, with 7 bases matching TRBD2. J lost 5 bases, V lost 3 bases, and 6 bases had no gene match. The CDR3 has 15 residues. The CDR3 sequence is CASSLGGSATGELFF. In nucleotides, the CDR3 is TGTGCCAGCAGTTTGGGAGGGTCTGCAACCGGGGAGCTGTTTTTT.

The J gene is TRBJ1-1, the V gene TRBV24-1; no definite D call. The CDR3 is 13 residues long. Trimming cost V 9 bases and J 1 base, with 11 bases left between them. Germline V gene sequence: CDR1 KGHDR, CDR2 SFDVKD. The CDR3 DNA is TGTGCCACCGCTAGGACGGGGAACACTGAAGCTTTCTTT. Translation gives CATARTGNTEAFF.

This clonotype was found many times. J is TRBJ2-7 and V is TRBV6-2 or TRBV6-3, with 8 positions matching TRBD1. J lost 2 bases, V lost 2 bases, and 2 bases had no gene match. The CDR3 sequence is 14 residues long. CDR1 and CDR2 (germline): MNHEY, SVGEGT. The CDR3 nucleotides are TGTGCCAGCAGTTACCGGGACAGGCCCTACGAGCAGTACTTC. Protein product: CASSYRDRPYEQYF.

This clonotype was seen repeatedly, ten times or more. The chain has TRBV2 and TRBJ1-5; D ambiguous. The germline V and J ends were trimmed by 2 bases and 0 bases, with 8 bases remaining between them. Looked up from germline, CDR1 is SNHLY and CDR2 is FYNNEI. The CDR3 runs to 15 residues. The CDR3 DNA is TGTGCCAGCAGTGAATACAGAAATAGCAATCAGCCCCAGCATTTT. It specifies CASSEYRNSNQPQHF. The complete variable domain, with remaining parts taken from reference TRBV2 and TRBJ1-5, reads EPEVTQTPSHQVTQMGQEVILRCVPISNHLYFYWYRQILGQKVEFLVSFYNNEISEKSEIFDDQFSVERPDGSNFTLKIRSTKLEDSAMYFCASSEYRNSNQPQHFGDGTRLSIL.

J is TRBJ2-5 and V is TRBV5-8; 11 nucleotides match TRBD2. Losses at the gene ends were 2 bases for V and 4 bases for J; bases not matched to a gene: 7. CDR1 and CDR2 from the germline V gene are SGHTS and YDEGEE. The CDR3 is 16 residues long. CDR3 loop: CASSLGSGRVGETQYF. CDR3 coding DNA: TGTGCCAGCAGCTTAGGTAGCGGGAGGGTCGGAGAGACCCAGTACTTC.

V is TRBV19 and J is TRBJ2-3, with D unclear. V was trimmed by 6 bases and J by 9 bases, leaving 16 bases between them. From germline, CDR1 is LNHDA and CDR2 SQIVND (reference sequence). The CDR3 runs to 13 residues. The CDR3 bases are TGTGCCAGTAGAACTCCCCCGGCCCCCACGCAGTATTTT. It specifies CASRTPPAPTQYF.

This clonotype was observed many times. The gene calls are TRBV6-1 and TRBJ1-5; D uncertain. In germline, CDR1 is MNHNS, CDR2 SASEGT. This CDR3 is built from 13 residues. V lost 3 bases to trimming and J lost 2 bases, with 5 bases between them. Written as DNA, the CDR3 is TGTGCCAGCAGTGATGGGGGCAATCAGCCCCAGCATTTT. Translation: CASSDGGNQPQHF.

Many counts were recorded for this clonotype. The chain has TRBV20-1 and TRBJ1-2; 7 bases match TRBD1. V trimming: 2 bases; J trimming: 6 bases; junction bases outside the gene matches: 12. The CDR3 is made up of 15 amino acids. Germline values: CDR1 DFQATT, CDR2 SNEGSKA (reference sequence). The CDR3: CSARPPGRGLNGYTF. DNA of the CDR3: TGCAGTGCTAGACCTCCCGGCAGGGGGTTAAATGGCTACACCTTC.

A few counts support this clonotype. The rearrangement uses TRBV9 and TRBJ1-1; D perhaps matches TRBD1 (6 bases). The V and J ends lost 0 bases and 4 bases respectively, with 19 bases between them. The CDR3 length is 17 residues. Per germline, CDR1 SGDLS and CDR2 YYNGEE. The CDR3 spells CASSVGGPPGWGTEAFF. The CDR3 DNA sequence: TGTGCCAGCAGCGTAGGGGGGCCTCCCGGGTGGGGCACTGAAGCTTTCTTT.

Many counts were recorded for this clonotype. This chain links TRBV10-3 with TRBJ1-1, with a tentative D call TRBD1 (5 bases). The CDR3 has 13 amino acids. V lost 6 bases and J lost 0, with 8 bases in between. Per the germline V gene, CDR1 is ENHRY and CDR2 is SYGVKD. CDR3 coding DNA: TGTGCCATCAGCAGGGACCTGAACACTGAAGCTTTCTTT. As protein: CAISRDLNTEAFF.

In this sample, this clonotype turned up many times. The CDR3: CSALPLAGVGADTQYF. In DNA, the CDR3 is TGCAGTGCCCTCCCTCTAGCGGGAGTTGGGGCAGATACGCAGTATTTT. The rearrangement uses TRBV20-1 and TRBJ2-3; the match to TRBD2 covers 10 bases. The germline V gene has CDR1 DFQATT and CDR2 SNEGSKA (reference sequence). J gave up 4 bases and V 6 bases, and 13 bases lay outside the gene matches. The CDR3 contains 16 residues.

This clonotype was seen only a few times. The gene calls are TRBV7-8 and TRBJ2-1; D is possibly TRBD2 (6 bases). This CDR3 comprises 13 residues. With 0 bases removed from V and 9 bases from J, the gap between germline ends came to 9 bases. Germline CDR1 is SGHVS and CDR2 is FQNEAQ. The CDR3 region has the DNA TGTGCCAGCAGCTTAGCGGAGCGGGTTGAGCAGTTCTTC. It yields the protein CASSLAERVEQFF. Looking up the rest from reference TRBV7-8 and TRBJ2-1 gives the full variable domain: GAGVSQSPRYKVAKRGQDVALRCDPISGHVSLFWYQQALGQGPEFLTYFQNEAQLDKSGLPSDRFFAERPEGSVSTLKIQRTQQEDSAVYLCASSLAERVEQFFGPGTRLTVL.

This clonotype has just a few counts. A much bigger clone sits one base away, suggesting this may be a read error. The rearrangement joins TRBV27 to TRBJ2-1, with 13 bases identical to TRBD2. The tail of the sequence fits TRBJ2-7 better, so the J call may be wrong. Germline CDR1 is MNHEY and CDR2 is SMNVEV (reference sequence). The CDR3 extends over 17 amino acids. The CDR3 reads CASSSSWTSGSYNEQYF. The DNA for the CDR3 is TGTGCCAGCAGCAGCAGTTGGACTAGCGGGAGTTACAATGAGCAGTACTTC.

Ten or more counts support this clonotype. V usage is TRBV11-1 and J usage is TRBJ2-5; D possibly corresponds to TRBD2 (5 bases). CDR1 and CDR2 from the germline V gene are SGHAT and FQDESV (reference sequence). This CDR3 has 14 amino acids. V was pared by 1 base and J by 0 bases, with 6 bases between. CDR3 DNA: TGTGCCAGCAGCTTAGGCGGGTACCAAGAGACCCAGTACTTC. Its protein is CASSLGGYQETQYF.

This clonotype was recorded at least ten times. V gene TRBV27 combines with J gene TRBJ1-1; D gene ambiguous. Germline lookup yields CDR1 MNHEY and CDR2 SMNVEV (reference sequence). The V end was cut by 7 bases, the J end by 3 bases, with 18 bases between. This CDR3 spans 15 amino acids. In nucleotides, the CDR3 is TGTGCCAGCATTAGAAGGCAGGACGGTGACACTGAAGCTTTCTTT. It specifies CASIRRQDGDTEAFF.

This clonotype came up many times. V usage is TRBV30 and J usage is TRBJ2-5; D is possibly TRBD1 (6 bases). V was cut by 3 bases and J by 2 bases, with 13 bases left in between. There are 14 residues in the CDR3. The germline CDR1 and CDR2 sequences are GTSNPN and SVGIG (reference sequence). The CDR3 coding sequence is TGTGCCTGGAGCGCCGGACAGTCGCAAGAGACCCAGTACTTC. This codes for CAWSAGQSQETQYF.

This clonotype was seen repeatedly, ten times or more. This rearrangement joins TRBV20-1 to TRBJ2-7; either TRBD1 or TRBD2 may supply D (6 bases each). CDR3 length: 15 amino acids. In germline, CDR1 is DFQATT, CDR2 SNEGSKA (reference sequence). The V gene lost 0 bases and the J gene lost 2 bases, with 14 bases spanning the gap. CDR3 sequence (DNA): TGCAGTGCTAGAGACACGGTGGAGGGGGCCTACGAGCAGTACTTC. This codes for CSARDTVEGAYEQYF.

This clonotype was picked up many times. This chain joins TRBV30 and TRBJ2-1; 8 bases agree with TRBD2. The CDR3 loop spans 12 amino acids. V was clipped by 4 bases and J by 13 bases; unmatched bases: 9. Germline lookup yields CDR1 GTSNPN and CDR2 SVGIG (reference sequence). CDR3 loop: CAWNPGGALQFF. The CDR3 DNA sequence: TGTGCCTGGAACCCGGGAGGGGCCCTCCAGTTCTTC.

In this sample, this clonotype turned up many times. The chain carries TRBV28 and TRBJ2-7, with TRBD1 identical over 7 bases. This CDR3 region has 12 residues. Germline-derived CDR1 and CDR2 are MDHEN and SYDVKM. The ends lost 7 bases at V and 2 bases at J; junction bases unmatched: 2. The CDR3 DNA sequence: TGTGCCAGCAATCAGGGGGCCTACGAGCAGTACTTC. As protein: CASNQGAYEQYF.

This clonotype has ten or more counts. The chain recombines TRBV7-6 with TRBJ2-3; D might be TRBD2 (6 bases). The CDR3 is 12 amino acids. CDR1 is SGHVS, CDR2 FNYEAQ, per germline. V gave up 5 bases and J gave up 4 bases, with 7 bases separating them. The CDR3 loop reads CASSGGSDTQYF. In nucleotides, the CDR3 is TGTGCCAGCAGCGGGGGGTCAGATACGCAGTATTTT. Full variable domain (missing parts from reference TRBV7-6 and TRBJ2-3): GAGVSQSPRYKVTKRGQDVALRCDPISGHVSLYWYRQALGQGPEFLTYFNYEAQQDKSGLPNDRFSAERPEGSISTLTIQRTEQRDSAMYRCASSGGSDTQYFGPGTRLTVL.

The chain employs TRBV30 and TRBJ2-2; D might be TRBD1 (6 bases). V lost 4 bases, J lost 6 bases, and 12 bases lay in between. The CDR3 has 13 residues. CDR1 GTSNPN and CDR2 SVGIG come from the germline V gene (reference sequence). CDR3 DNA sequence: TGTGCCTGGATGCAGGGGCAATCCGGGGAGCTGTTTTTT. Residues: CAWMQGQSGELFF.

With respect to this clonotype: A much larger clone is a single base away; this may be a read error. This sequence joins TRBV6-1 and TRBJ1-2, with 7 bases identical to TRBD1. The germline CDR1 and CDR2 sequences are MNHNS and SASEGT. The CDR3 runs to 16 residues. CDR3 DNA sequence: TGTGCCAGCAGTGCCCGGGACAGACCTACCAACTATGGCTACATCTTC. This encodes CASSARDRPTNYGYIF.

At least ten counts were recorded for this clonotype. The chain employs TRBV11-1 and TRBJ2-1; maybe TRBD1 (6 bases). V shed 5 bases and J shed 1 base, with 12 bases lying between them. The CDR3 consists of 15 residues. Germline V gene data show CDR1 as SGHAT and CDR2 as FQDESV (reference sequence). The CDR3 sequence: CASSHDRLSYNEQFF. Here the CDR3 DNA reads TGTGCCAGCAGCCACGACAGGTTATCCTACAATGAGCAGTTCTTC.

The table lists this clonotype with many counts. CDR3 in DNA: TGTGCCAGCAGTTTGAGTAACACCATATATTTT. Protein product: CASSLSNTIYF. The gene calls are TRBV12-3 or TRBV12-4 and TRBJ1-3; no firm D call. V lost 3 bases and J 7 bases, leaving 4 bases between the germline ends. There are 11 residues in the CDR3.

The genes are TRBV10-3 and TRBJ1-5; TRBD1 aligns across 8 bases. With V trimmed by 5 bases and J by 0 bases, 3 bases remained unmatched. Germline V gives CDR1 ENHRY, CDR2 SYGVKD. This CDR3 has 15 residues. As DNA, the CDR3 is TGTGCCATCAGTCGGGACAGGTCTAGCAATCAGCCCCAGCATTTT. It encodes CAISRDRSSNQPQHF.

The rearrangement joins TRBV7-3 to TRBJ2-2; 9 bases line up with TRBD2. V lost 2 bases and J lost 1; bases outside the gene matches: 2. The CDR3 has 16 amino acids. Germline CDR1 is SGHTA and CDR2 is FQGTGA. The CDR3 sequence is CASSLQTSGNTGELFF. DNA for the CDR3: TGTGCCAGCAGCTTACAGACTAGCGGGAACACCGGGGAGCTGTTTTTT. Supplemented by reference TRBV7-3 and TRBJ2-2, the full variable domain reads GAGVSQTPSNKVTEKGKYVELRCDPISGHTALYWYRQSLGQGPEFLIYFQGTGAADDSGLPNDRFFAVRPEGSVSTLKIQRTERGDSAVYLCASSLQTSGNTGELFFGEGSRLTVL.

This clonotype was observed many times. The rearrangement uses TRBV29-1 and TRBJ2-3, with D possibly being TRBD2 (6 bases). Germline V gene sequence: CDR1 SQVTM, CDR2 ANQGSEA. V was cut by 8 bases and J by 0 bases, with 12 bases left in between. This CDR3 region has 13 residues. CDR3 protein: CSILADSTDTQYF. CDR3 bases: TGCAGCATATTAGCGGACAGCACAGATACGCAGTATTTT.

This clonotype has a handful of counts. The rearrangement joins TRBV18 to TRBJ1-2, with 9 bases identical to TRBD1. The length of the CDR3 is 17 residues. The germline V gene has CDR1 KGHSH and CDR2 LQKENI. Trimming removed 2 bases from V and 0 bases from J; junction bases left unmatched: 7. The CDR3 bases are TGTGCCAGCTCACCAAGATACAGGGGGCCTACTAACTATGGCTACACCTTC. Translating gives CASSPRYRGPTNYGYTF. Supplemented by reference TRBV18 and TRBJ1-2, the full variable domain reads NAGVMQNPRHLVRRRGQEARLRCSPMKGHSHVYWYRQLPEEGLKFMVYLQKENIIDESGMPKERFSAEFPKEGPSILRIQQVVRGDSAAYFCASSPRYRGPTNYGYTFGSGTRLTVV.

This clonotype was recorded many times. The chain joins TRBV12-3 or TRBV12-4 to TRBJ1-1; no firm D call. Trimming removed 8 bases at V and 5 bases at J, with 15 bases between. This CDR3 contains 13 residues. The CDR3 DNA follows: TGTGCCAGCGGCCGCCGGGAAGGTACTGAAGCTTTCTTT. This translates into CASGRREGTEAFF.